The 20 T cell receptor beta chains given below trace back to one sample, sequenced in a study of cytomegalovirus exposure and HLA in healthy donors. The PCR ran on 60 Vbeta and 13 Jbeta primers. The data were produced by immunoSEQ multiplex PCR, yet TCRdb's version contains in-frame clones alone and is incomplete. The sample includes around 97,000 clones, under 85% of them seen just once. The source material was PBMCs. All receptors derive from a man between 45 and 60 years old in good health and CMV-seropositive.

J is TRBJ2-1 and V is TRBV14; D not resolved. V lost 6 bases and J lost 7, with 7 bases in between. This CDR3 is 11 amino acids long. Looked up from germline, CDR1 is SGHDN and CDR2 is FVKESK. The CDR3 here is CASSSFNEQFF. The CDR3 DNA reads TGTGCCAGCAGTAGTTTTAATGAGCAGTTCTTC. The variable domain in full, with the rest retrieved from reference TRBV14 and TRBJ2-1, is EAGVTQFPSHSVIEKGQTVTLRCDPISGHDNLYWYRRVMGKEIKFLLHFVKESKQDESGMPNNRFLAERTGGTYSTLKVQPAELEDSGVYFCASSSFNEQFFGPGTRLTVL.

This clone came up once. The J gene is TRBJ1-1, the V gene TRBV6-5; D might be TRBD1 (5 bases). Germline CDR1 reads MNHEY; CDR2 reads SVGAGI. Trimming shortened V by 6 bases and J by 1 base, and 9 bases separated the two germline ends. This CDR3 spans 13 amino acids. CDR3 region: CASRGHPNTEAFF. The CDR3 nucleotides read TGTGCCAGCAGAGGACACCCGAACACTGAAGCTTTCTTT.

V gene TRBV4-2 combines with J gene TRBJ2-7, with 8 bases that match TRBD1. The CDR3 runs 13 residues. From germline, CDR1 is LGHNA and CDR2 YNFKEQ. The trim removed 3 bases at V and 5 bases at J, leaving 3 bases unmatched. The CDR3 DNA reads TGTGCCAGCAGCCACGACAGGGGCGACGAGCAGTACTTC. Its translation is CASSHDRGDEQYF.

The CDR3 spells CSVEGALGAGGLNEQFF. The CDR3, as DNA: TGCAGCGTTGAGGGGGCCCTTGGCGCGGGAGGGCTAAATGAGCAGTTCTTC. This chain links TRBV29-1 with TRBJ2-1; 9 bases align to TRBD2. The V gene's germline CDR1 is SQVTM and CDR2 ANQGSEA. This CDR3 comprises 17 residues. J gave up 7 bases and V 3 bases, and 16 bases lay outside the gene matches.

The J gene is TRBJ2-7, the V gene TRBV6-1, with 11 bases fitting TRBD2. After removal of 2 bases from V and 3 bases from J, the junction contained 3 bases not matched to a gene. This CDR3 spans 15 amino acids. Germline V lookup: CDR1 MNHNS, CDR2 SASEGT. DNA of the CDR3: TGTGCCAGCAGTGAACCGACTAGCGGGAACTACGAGCAGTACTTC. Amino acid sequence: CASSEPTSGNYEQYF.

This sequence joins TRBV11-2 and TRBJ2-7; the D is unclear. Germline V gives CDR1 SGHAT, CDR2 FQNNGV. This CDR3 has 12 amino acids. V lost 2 bases, J lost 3 bases, and 5 bases lay in between. CDR3 in amino acids: CASSLSNYEQYF. The CDR3 bases are TGTGCCAGCAGCTTATCCAACTACGAGCAGTACTTC.

The J gene is TRBJ2-7, the V gene TRBV27, with D maybe TRBD1 (6 bases). Between the trimmed V and J ends, which lost 4 bases and 5 bases, there was a span of 15 bases. This CDR3 is built from 14 residues. The germline V gene encodes CDR1 MNHEY and CDR2 SMNVEV (reference sequence). As DNA, the CDR3 is TGTGCCAGCAGTTCCTGGGACATGGGGAACGAGCAGTACTTC. It codes for CASSSWDMGNEQYF.

This clone was found a few times. The chain recombines TRBV29-1 with TRBJ2-7, with D unresolved. Germline CDR1 and CDR2: SQVTM and ANQGSEA. CDR3 size: 11 residues. Trimming took 7 bases from V and 2 from J, leaving 9 bases between them. The CDR3 nucleotides read TGCAGCGCCTCCCTAGCCTACGAGCAGTACTTC. It translates to CSASLAYEQYF.

The chain recombines TRBV4-1 with TRBJ2-1; 12 bases match TRBD2. This CDR3 is 16 amino acids long. Germline CDR1 reads MGHRA; CDR2 reads YSYEKL. V shed 0 bases and J 9 bases; nucleotides not matched to a gene: 6. CDR3 sequence: CASSQEASGRVGEQFF. Written as DNA, the CDR3 is TGCGCCAGCAGCCAAGAGGCTAGCGGGAGGGTCGGTGAGCAGTTCTTC.

This chain connects TRBV5-1 to TRBJ2-7, with TRBD1 identical over 7 bases. V shed 1 base, J shed 7 bases, and the junction held 11 bases outside the gene matches. The CDR3 is 15 residues long. Germline-derived CDR1 and CDR2 are SGHRS and YFSETQ. The chain's CDR3 is CASSLSTGPSMEQYF. CDR3 sequence (DNA): TGCGCCAGCAGCTTGTCGACAGGGCCCTCTATGGAGCAGTACTTC.

The J gene is TRBJ1-1, the V gene TRBV7-2; TRBD1 matches at 7 bases. The germline gives CDR1 SGHTA, CDR2 FQGNSA. With 1 base clipped from V and 0 bases from J, the junction kept 2 bases outside the gene matches. The CDR3 covers 15 residues. This chain's CDR3 is CASSLEGQMNTEAFF. For the CDR3, the DNA is TGTGCCAGCAGCTTAGAGGGACAGATGAACACTGAAGCTTTCTTT.

The J gene is TRBJ2-7, the V gene TRBV23-1, with 8 bases lining up with TRBD2. TRBV23-1 is assigned to the ORF class and has an uncertain function. The CDR3 is 16 residues long. The ends lost 7 bases at V and 2 bases at J; junction bases unmatched: 13. CDR3 nucleotides: TGCGCCAGCACCCTCTGCCCAGCGGGGGCCCCCTACGAGCAGTACTTC. Protein: CASTLCPAGAPYEQYF.

V and J are TRBV14 and TRBJ2-2, with 7 bases identical to TRBD2. The germline gives CDR1 SGHDN, CDR2 FVKESK. V lost 1 base, J lost 1 base, and 3 bases stayed unmatched. CDR3 length equals 16 residues. The CDR3 is CASSQGLAENTGELFF. CDR3 coding DNA: TGTGCCAGCAGCCAAGGTCTAGCGGAGAACACCGGGGAGCTGTTTTTT.

This clone came up once. This sequence joins TRBV5-5 and TRBJ2-2; D is unclear. The CDR3 length is 13 residues. V was cut by 0 bases and J by 7 bases, with 7 bases left in between. In germline, CDR1 is SGHKS, CDR2 YYEKEE (reference sequence). Here the CDR3 DNA reads TGTGCCAGCAGCTTGGGAGTTGGCGGGGAGCTGTTTTTT. As protein: CASSLGVGGELFF. The variable domain in full, completed from reference TRBV5-5 and TRBJ2-2, reads DAGVTQSPTHLIKTRGQQVTLRCSPISGHKSVSWYQQVLGQGPQFIFQYYEKEERGRGNFPDRFSARQFPNYSSELNVNALLLGDSALYLCASSLGVGGELFFGEGSRLTVL.

The genes are TRBV7-2 and TRBJ2-7; 8 nucleotides match TRBD1. The CDR3 has 15 residues. Losses at the gene ends were 3 bases for V and 3 bases for J; bases not matched to a gene: 7. CDR1 and CDR2 (germline): SGHTA, FQGNSA. In DNA form, the CDR3 reads TGTGCCAGCAGCTTGTCCGGGACAGGAAACTACGAGCAGTACTTC. This gives the protein CASSLSGTGNYEQYF.

The chain employs TRBV7-8 and TRBJ2-1; 7 positions agree with TRBD1. The CDR3 sequence is 15 residues long. J gave up 11 bases and V 2 bases, and 12 bases lay outside the gene matches. Germline V CDR1 and CDR2: SGHVS, FQNEAQ. The CDR3 spells CASSLQQGLSNKQFF. CDR3 in DNA: TGTGCCAGCAGCTTACAACAGGGGCTTAGTAATAAGCAGTTCTTC.

This chain connects TRBV28 to TRBJ2-3; weak D call: TRBD2 (6 bases). The ends were cut back, 3 bases at V and 2 bases at J, with 12 bases in the middle. Germline-derived CDR1 and CDR2 are MDHEN and SYDVKM. The CDR3 is made up of 15 amino acids. This CDR3 reads CASSFIAGNTDTQYF. The DNA of the CDR3 is TGTGCCAGCAGTTTCATCGCGGGAAACACAGATACGCAGTATTTT.

The genes are TRBV19 and TRBJ2-1; 9 bases agree with TRBD1. J lost 3 bases, V lost 4 bases, and 25 bases had no gene match. The germline V gene has CDR1 LNHDA and CDR2 SQIVND (reference sequence). This CDR3 comprises 22 residues. CDR3 loop: CASSKWDRDPSAKTQDYNEQFF. In DNA form, the CDR3 reads TGTGCCAGTAGTAAGTGGGACAGGGACCCTTCAGCGAAGACTCAAGACTACAATGAGCAGTTCTTC.

This clone was found once. The chain joins TRBV7-3 to TRBJ2-3; TRBD2 agrees at 7 bases. V shed 5 bases, J shed 7 bases, and the junction held 12 bases outside the gene matches. The CDR3 spans 15 residues. CDR1 and CDR2 (germline): SGHTA, FQGTGA. The CDR3 loop is CASSDHTGGSYTQYF. Here the CDR3 DNA reads TGTGCCAGCAGCGATCACACCGGGGGGAGTTATACGCAGTATTTT.

Regarding this clone: One end of the junction fails to match germline, which may point to a read error. The chain recombines TRBV30 with TRBJ1-2; D ambiguous. The CDR3 spans 10 residues. Germline V gives CDR1 GTSNPN, CDR2 SVGIG (reference sequence). The CDR3 bases are TGTGCCTGGAGTGCCCCCAGGATTGTCTTC. Translation gives CAWSAPRIVF.